A selection of T cell receptor beta chains follows, all from one sample in a study of blood T cells in healthy people across ages. TCRdb reprocessed the 5' RACE reads with MiXCR, giving one entry per CDR3 protein. The sample includes roughly 720,000 distinct CDR3 sequences, 53% of them seen just once. The material sequenced was blood. These receptors were obtained from an elderly man in good health. Each CDR3 is given with its conserved first and last residue. Each record gives: clone size, V gene, J gene, D gene, CDR3 DNA, CDR3 protein. A D gene is named only where the DNA matches it firmly. Size tells how often a clone was seen (once, few, many) or the class of an expanded clone, and some rows leave it out.

.	TRBV20-1	TRBJ2-5	TRBD2	TGCAGTGCTAGAGGACGGGCGACAATACTAGCGGGGGGCCTTGGGACCCAGTACTTC	CSARGRATILAGGLGTQYF
.	TRBV20-1	TRBJ2-1	TRBD2	TGCAGTGCTCCCACCCCAGGAGTACTAGCGGGCTCGTTCTACAATGAGCAGTTCTTC	CSAPTPGVLAGSFYNEQFF
few	TRBV14	TRBJ1-2	.	TGTGCCAGCAGCCAAGATTTGCAGGACCCACTGAGCTATGGCTACACCTTC	CASSQDLQDPLSYGYTF
.	TRBV4-2	TRBJ1-5	TRBD1	TGTGCCAGCAGCCAGAACAGGGGGCTACAGCCCCAGCATTTT	CASSQNRGLQPQHF
.	TRBV7-2	TRBJ2-4	.	TGTGCCAGCCTCGAGGAGGGAAATCAGTACTTC	CASLEEGNQYF
.	TRBV2	TRBJ1-2	.	TGTGCCAGCAGTCATAGAGGACGGAACTATGGCTACACCTTC	CASSHRGRNYGYTF
.	TRBV21-1	TRBJ2-5	.	TGTGCACTCAAAGGGATCCAAGAGACCCAGTACTTC	CALKGIQETQYF
.	TRBV2	TRBJ2-3	TRBD1	TGTGCCAGCAGTGAAATAAGGTTGGGGACAGGGGGCAACACAGACGCGTATTTT	CASSEIRLGTGGNTDAYF
few	TRBV7-3	TRBJ2-3	TRBD2	TGTGCCAGCAGCCGCACCGGCGGGAGGGCCCCAGATACGCAGTATTTT	CASSRTGGRAPDTQYF
.	TRBV5-1	TRBJ2-7	TRBD1	TGCGCCAGCAGCATGGGGACAGTCCCCTACGAGCAGTACTTC	CASSMGTVPYEQYF
.	TRBV6-6	TRBJ2-4	TRBD1	TGTGCCAGCAACAGGGGGGAAGCCAAAAACATTCAGTACTTC	CASNRGEAKNIQYF
.	TRBV7-2	TRBJ2-7	.	TGTGCCAGCAGCTCCAGGGGTGACTCCTACGAGCAGTACTTC	CASSSRGDSYEQYF
.	TRBV5-1	TRBJ2-3	TRBD2	TGCGCCAGCAGCTTGGGGACTAGCGGGAATACAGATACGCAGTATTTT	CASSLGTSGNTDTQYF
.	TRBV6-6	TRBJ1-1	TRBD1	TGTGCCAGCAGCCGTGGGACAGGGTCGGGGAACACTGAAGCTTTCTTT	CASSRGTGSGNTEAFF
few	TRBV24-1	TRBJ2-2	.	TGTGCCACCAGTGACCCCTCCCACGTTCCCACCGGGGAGCTGTTTTTT	CATSDPSHVPTGELFF
.	TRBV7-9	TRBJ2-1	TRBD2	TGCGCCAGCGCCGGGACTACCTACAATGAGCAGTTCTTC	CASAGTTYNEQFF
.	TRBV7-3	TRBJ2-1	.	TGTGCCAGCAGCTTATTGGCAGGGCGTCCCTACAATGAGCAGTTCTTC	CASSLLAGRPYNEQFF
few	TRBV5-1	TRBJ1-5	TRBD1	TGCGCCAGCAGTGAACAGGGGCCTAATCAGCCCCAGCATTTT	CASSEQGPNQPQHF
few	TRBV14	TRBJ1-4	.	TGTGCCAGCAGCCAATGGGGGCAAAATGAAAAACTGTTTTTT	CASSQWGQNEKLFF
.	TRBV6-6	TRBJ2-1	.	TGTGCCAGCAACACAGACCTCGGGGGAAGGGAGCAGTTCTTC	CASNTDLGGREQFF
.	TRBV7-8	TRBJ2-5	TRBD2	TGTGCCAGCAGACTCGGGACTAGCGGGAGAGGGGAGACCCAGTACTTC	CASRLGTSGRGETQYF
.	TRBV20-1	TRBJ2-7	TRBD2	TGCAGTGCTCGTCCCGGGACTAGCGGGACCCTCTACAATGAGCAGTACTTC	CSARPGTSGTLYNEQYF
.	TRBV7-9	TRBJ2-5	.	TGTGCCAGCAGCTTAGCAGGCCGAGGGACCCAGTACTTC	CASSLAGRGTQYF
once	TRBV20-1	TRBJ2-1	TRBD2	TGCAGTGCCGGAGGACTAGCGGGAGAGAATGAGCAGTTCTTC	CSAGGLAGENEQFF
.	TRBV6-2/TRBV6-3	TRBJ2-1	.	TGTGCCAGCAGTAGACAGGACTCCTACAATGAGCAGTTCTTC	CASSRQDSYNEQFF
.	TRBV5-1	TRBJ1-1	TRBD1	TGCGCCAGCAGCTCCAGGGGGCAGAACACTGAAGCTTTCTTT	CASSSRGQNTEAFF
few	TRBV7-2	TRBJ2-5	TRBD1	TGTGCCAGCAGCACAAGAAGACAGGGAACTCAAGAGACCCAGTACTTC	CASSTRRQGTQETQYF
.	TRBV20-1	TRBJ2-1	.	TGCAGTGCCGCCGGGGAGCGGGACAATGAGCAGTTCTTC	CSAAGERDNEQFF
few	TRBV20-1	TRBJ2-7	.	TGCAGTGCTAGAGATCGGCGCAGCGCCAGGGGTTACGAGCAGTACTTC	CSARDRRSARGYEQYF
.	TRBV5-1	TRBJ2-7	TRBD2	TGCGCCAGCAGCGTCGGGACTAGCGGTAACGAGCAGTACTTC	CASSVGTSGNEQYF
.	TRBV5-6	TRBJ2-1	.	TGTGCCAGCAGCTCGGGTGGCTACCAGTTCTTC	CASSSGGYQFF
.	TRBV2	TRBJ2-5	TRBD2	TGTGCCAGCAGTGGAAGTCTAGCGGGAGTAGCGACCCAGTACTTC	CASSGSLAGVATQYF
.	TRBV3-1	TRBJ2-7	.	TGTGCCAGCAGCCAATTACCTGCGGGAAAGTACGAGCAGTACTTC	CASSQLPAGKYEQYF
.	TRBV12-3/TRBV12-4	TRBJ1-2	TRBD1	TGTGCCAGCAGTTGGGACAGCCTTGAACGCACCTTC	CASSWDSLERTF
.	TRBV12-3/TRBV12-4	TRBJ2-1	TRBD2	TGTGCCAGCAGCATAGGGGCGGGAGAAGGCAATGAGCAGTTCTTC	CASSIGAGEGNEQFF
few	TRBV10-3	TRBJ2-7	TRBD2	TGTGCCATCAGTGAAGCTAGCGGAAAAACCTACGAGCAGTACTTC	CAISEASGKTYEQYF
once	TRBV6-1	TRBJ2-7	TRBD2	TGTGCCAGCAGTGAATGGGGCGGGAGCAAACCGAACGAGCAGTACTTC	CASSEWGGSKPNEQYF
few	TRBV2	TRBJ2-1	TRBD2	TGTGCCAGCAGGACCCCGACTAGCAGCAATGAGCAGTTCTTC	CASRTPTSSNEQFF
.	TRBV12-3/TRBV12-4	TRBJ1-3	.	TGTGCCAGCAGTTTATATAGCTCTGGAAACACCATATATTTT	CASSLYSSGNTIYF
few	TRBV3-1	TRBJ2-7	.	TGTGCCAGCAGCCATGGGGACTACGAGCAGTACTTC	CASSHGDYEQYF
.	TRBV25-1	TRBJ1-1	.	TGTGCCAGCAGTGAATTGGGGGGGGCGCGCACTGAAGCTTTCTTT	CASSELGGARTEAFF
.	TRBV25-1	TRBJ2-7	.	TGTGCCAGCAGTGCACCGGGCATCCCGAGAGAGCAGTACTTC	CASSAPGIPREQYF
few	TRBV20-1	TRBJ2-3	.	TGCAGTGCTAGCGGTCGGGGATATGGCACAGATACGCAGTATTTT	CSASGRGYGTDTQYF
.	TRBV5-6	TRBJ2-7	.	TGTGCCAGCAGCCTGGGTGGGGACGGGTCTAACGAGCAGTACTTC	CASSLGGDGSNEQYF
once	TRBV29-1	TRBJ2-3	.	TGCAGCGGGAGTCGGACGCAGTATTTT	CSGSRTQYF
.	TRBV28	TRBJ1-3	.	TGTGCCAGCAGTTTCCGGGGGGTTAGTGGAAACACCATATATTTT	CASSFRGVSGNTIYF
few	TRBV28	TRBJ1-5	TRBD1	TGTGCCAGCAGTTTATGGGACAGGACGAATCAGCCCCAGCATTTT	CASSLWDRTNQPQHF
many	TRBV5-1	TRBJ1-5	.	TGCGCCAGCAGCTTGATGGGGAGGGATCAGCCCCAGCATTTT	CASSLMGRDQPQHF
.	TRBV28	TRBJ2-1	.	TGTGCCAGCAGTCACAGGGTTGGAGAGACCCAGTTCTTC	CASSHRVGETQFF
.	TRBV5-4	TRBJ1-1	TRBD1	TGTGCCAGCAGCTCGAGGACAGGTCTAAACACTGAAGCTTTCTTT	CASSSRTGLNTEAFF
.	TRBV18	TRBJ1-4	.	TGTGCCAGCTCACTGGACAGCCTTGCAACTAATGAAAAACTGTTTTTT	CASSLDSLATNEKLFF
few	TRBV10-2	TRBJ2-3	.	TGCGCCAGCAGTGGGTCGGAACAGGCAGATACGCAGTATTTT	CASSGSEQADTQYF
few	TRBV29-1	TRBJ1-2	.	TGCAGCGTTGAAACGGGAGTCGGAGGCTATGGCTACACCTTC	CSVETGVGGYGYTF
.	TRBV20-1	TRBJ1-1	.	TGCAGTGCTAGTGGCGGACTACGGCACACTGAAGCTTTCTTT	CSASGGLRHTEAFF
.	TRBV7-2	TRBJ2-1	.	TGTGCCAGCAGCCCTCAGACAAGCTCCTACAATGAGCAGTTCTTC	CASSPQTSSYNEQFF
.	TRBV20-1	TRBJ2-7	TRBD2	TGCAGTGCTAGCGTCCCTAGCGGGGCTTACGAGCAGTACTTC	CSASVPSGAYEQYF
.	TRBV7-9	TRBJ2-3	.	TGTGCCAGCAGCTTCGCGCTGGATACGCAGTATTTT	CASSFALDTQYF